This T cell receptor beta chain is drawn from a study of cytomegalovirus exposure and HLA in healthy donors. Points from the study as a whole: According to the study, roughly 160 TCR beta chains were cytomegalovirus-associated. As a later analysis showed, a missense DCLRE1C variant was linked to trimming of TCR beta V- and J-genes. It was reported that the classifier diagnosed cytomegalovirus status with high specificity and sensitivity in both the original and validation cohorts.

The CDR3 is 14 residues long. Germline V lookup: CDR1 MNHEY, CDR2 SMNVEV (reference sequence). The V and J ends lost 3 bases and 1 base, in that order; junction bases with no gene match: 3. Vbeta (60) and Jbeta (13) primers were used in the PCR. In the source study's methods: Per a later analysis, the number of unique TCR beta chains was roughly 83 million, of which about 11 million were shared. Measured with immunoSEQ multiplex PCR; TCRdb has only the in-frame clones, and not every one. The V and J calls and clone size come from that table; D and trimming were worked out from the DNA. The sample lists about 70,000 clones, about 67% occurring once. As concerns this clone: Its cognate antigen is unknown.

The sequencing sample was made of PBMCs. The sequence derives from a human donor in good health. The chain links TRBV27 to TRBJ2-7; 7 nucleotides line up with TRBD1. The CDR3 DNA reads as TGTGCCAGCAGTTTCTTGGGACAGTCCTACGAGCAGTACTTC. Translating gives CASSFLGQSYEQYF.